This T cell receptor (beta chain) was sequenced for a study of blood T cell repertoires in COVID-19. The wider study: Spain, Italy and the United States supplied samples that represented acute and convalescent COVID-19. From T cells, B-cell-depleted T cells, or PBMCs came the material, which was cDNA or gDNA.

Germline lookup yields CDR1 LNHDA and CDR2 SQIVND (reference sequence). Unmatched junction bases numbered 7, after V lost 5 bases and J lost 7 bases. The CDR3 length is 13 residues. As processed by the authors: Reference gene primer amplification in the assay estimated nucleated cell counts. TCRdb's table, derived via immunoSEQ multiplex PCR, lists solely in-frame clones and lacks some. Clone size and the V and J calls come from that table; the DNA yielded D and trimming. The table lists around 100,000 clones, roughly 90% of them singletons, with around 3.7% in the top ten. Sequencing was performed on peripheral blood. The source is a woman aged 55-70 years with acute or convalescent COVID-19. This chain joins TRBV19 and TRBJ1-1; TRBD1 matches 7 bases. The CDR3, as DNA: TGTGCCAGTAGTGAAGCCGGGACAGATGAAGCTTTCTTT. Translating gives CASSEAGTDEAFF.